The rows below give T cell receptor beta chains drawn from one sample of a study of blood T cell repertoires in COVID-19. Only in-frame clones appear in the TCRdb table, and some are missing; sequencing was by immunoSEQ multiplex PCR. Among fewer than 200,000 clones listed, approximately 79% were seen once. The sequenced material came from PBMCs or T cells enriched from blood (not recorded which). Every receptor here comes from a man aged 50 or older who had recovered from COVID-19. The CDR3 runs from the conserved cysteine through the conserved F or W. D genes are given only for firm matches. Only some rows state a clone size, as once, few, many or a class for expanded clones.

D gene,V gene,clone size,J gene,CDR3 DNA,CDR3 protein
TRBD1,TRBV27,-,TRBJ2-1,TGTGCCAGCGGACTTATGGGGGACAGCTACAATGAGCAGTTCTTC,CASGLMGDSYNEQFF
-,TRBV6-6,few,TRBJ2-7,TGTGCCAGCAGTTCTCGACAGGAGCAGTACTTC,CASSSRQEQYF
TRBD1,TRBV7-9,-,TRBJ1-2,TGTGCCAGCAGCTTCGGGACAGGGTTAAACTATGGCTACACCTTC,CASSFGTGLNYGYTF
-,TRBV19,-,TRBJ1-5,TGTGCCAGTAGTATATTAGGGGGAGGCAATCAGCCCCAGCATTTT,CASSILGGGNQPQHF
-,TRBV7-2,-,TRBJ2-1,TGTGCCAGCAGCATACGAGACAGGTACAATGAGCAGTTCTTC,CASSIRDRYNEQFF
TRBD1,TRBV7-9,-,TRBJ2-2,TGTGCCAGCAGCTCCTCCGGGACAGGGGCCACCGGGGAGCTGTTTTTT,CASSSSGTGATGELFF
TRBD2,TRBV7-9,-,TRBJ2-5,TGTGCCAGCAGCACTCCTAGCGGGGGCTCGGAGACCCAGTACTTC,CASSTPSGGSETQYF
-,TRBV2,few,TRBJ1-4,TGTGCCAGCAGTGAACATAATGAAAAACTGTTTTTT,CASSEHNEKLFF
TRBD1,TRBV27,-,TRBJ1-4,TGTGCCAGCAGTTTACTCGGGACAGGGCGTGAAAAACTGTTTTTT,CASSLLGTGREKLFF
-,TRBV20-1,-,TRBJ2-5,TGCAGTGCAAGACAGGGAGGGACCCAGTACTTC,CSARQGGTQYF
-,TRBV5-1,-,TRBJ1-4,TGCGCCAGCAAGGCCCTGGAGGGCTCCAATGAAAAACTGTTTTTT,CASKALEGSNEKLFF
-,TRBV4-2,-,TRBJ2-3,TGTGCCAGCAGCCGGGGGGTCGCGGGGCGGACAGATACGCAGTATTTT,CASSRGVAGRTDTQYF
TRBD1,TRBV2,-,TRBJ1-5,TGTGCCAGTAGACAGGGGATGGAGCCCCAGCATTTT,CASRQGMEPQHF
-,TRBV5-6,-,TRBJ1-2,TGTGCCAGCAGCCCACTGGGGACTGGCAACTATGGCTACACCTTC,CASSPLGTGNYGYTF
-,TRBV5-1,-,TRBJ2-5,TGCGCCAGCGCCCAGGGGATCCTTGCGACCCAGTACTTC,CASAQGILATQYF
TRBD1,TRBV14,-,TRBJ1-5,TGTGCCAGCAGCCTCAACAGGGGGCAGGACAATCAGCCCCAGCATTTT,CASSLNRGQDNQPQHF
-,TRBV5-5,-,TRBJ1-2,TGTGCCAGCGAAACAGGGATCGGTAACTATGGCTACACCTTC,CASETGIGNYGYTF
TRBD2,TRBV30,-,TRBJ2-1,TGTGCCTTGACAGCGGGGGGGGGCGATGAGCAGTTCTTC,CALTAGGGDEQFF
-,TRBV7-2,-,TRBJ1-2,TGTGCCAGCAGCGGACACAGGGTAATGGGAGATGGCTACACCTTC,CASSGHRVMGDGYTF
TRBD2,TRBV5-1,-,TRBJ2-5,TGCGCCAGCAGCCGGACGGGGGGGCAAGAGACCCAGTACTTC,CASSRTGGQETQYF
-,TRBV12-3/TRBV12-4,-,TRBJ2-7,TGTGCCAGCAGACTCCAGGGATCCTACGAGCAGTACTTC,CASRLQGSYEQYF
-,TRBV30,-,TRBJ1-3,TGTGCCTGGAAAACAGGGAACTCTGGAAACACCATATATTTT,CAWKTGNSGNTIYF
-,TRBV19,few,TRBJ2-3,TGTGCCAGTTCAGATACGATTTCAGATACGCAGTATTTT,CASSDTISDTQYF
-,TRBV4-1,-,TRBJ2-6,TGCGCCAGCAGTCCGGTTGGGCCGGGACAAACAAGATACTCTGGGGCCAACGTCCTGACTTTC,CASSPVGPGQTRYSGANVLTF
-,TRBV6-4,once,TRBJ1-6,TGTGCCAGCAGTGCCACAGGTGATAATTCACCCCTCCACTTT,CASSATGDNSPLHF
-,TRBV4-3,-,TRBJ2-1,TGCGCCAGCAGCCAACGGGTCGGCCAAAACAATGAGCAGTTCTTC,CASSQRVGQNNEQFF
-,TRBV11-3,few,TRBJ2-7,TGTGCCAGCAGCTTAGCAGACTACGAGCAGTACTTC,CASSLADYEQYF
-,TRBV9,-,TRBJ1-6,TGTGCCAGCAGCGTTGGCGGCCAGAATAATTCACCCCTCCACTTT,CASSVGGQNNSPLHF
TRBD1,TRBV2,-,TRBJ1-2,TGTGCCAGCAGATCGGACAGGGGCTATGGCTACACCTTC,CASRSDRGYGYTF
TRBD1,TRBV18,-,TRBJ2-7,TGTGCCAGCTCACCGGGACAGGGCGTTTCCTACGAGCAGTACTTC,CASSPGQGVSYEQYF
-,TRBV9,once,TRBJ2-6,TGTGCCAGCAGCCCTCACTACTCTGGGGCCAACGTCCTGACTTTC,CASSPHYSGANVLTF
-,TRBV30,-,TRBJ1-5,TGTGCCTGGAGTGTGAGTAGTAGCAATCAGCCCCAGCATTTT,CAWSVSSSNQPQHF
-,TRBV19,-,TRBJ1-6,TGTGCCAGTAAGTCGGACAGTTATAATTCACCCCTCCACTTT,CASKSDSYNSPLHF
TRBD2,TRBV12-5,once,TRBJ2-3,TGTGCTAGTGGTTTGGGCGGGCTAGCGGGGTTCACAGATACGCAGTATTTT,CASGLGGLAGFTDTQYF
TRBD1,TRBV7-9,-,TRBJ1-1,TGTGCCAGCAGCTTAGACAGGGGTAGCATTGAAGCTTTCTTT,CASSLDRGSIEAFF